This record looks at one TCR beta chain sequence and its context. Its target is not known. Only in-frame clones appear in the TCRdb table, and some are missing; sequencing was by immunoSEQ multiplex PCR. The sample records about 150,000 clones, 70% to 90% being singletons. The germline V gene encodes CDR1 SGHNT and CDR2 YYREEE (reference sequence). This CDR3 spans 16 amino acids. Germline trimming cut 4 bases from V and 5 bases from J; bases unmatched to any gene: 9. These data come from a study of T cell responses to AZD1222 COVID-19 vaccine. Study-wide results and caveats: At 160-218 and 743-854, vaccine-associated CD4 TCRs were dominant, and they spanned spike. Seropositive status at baseline applied to only 5 or 6 AZD1222 recipients. Donors were largely white British and mainly female; clonal diversity was possibly underestimated. Reports say nearly half of spike-specific TCRs go after unmutated variant regions.

The chain joins TRBV5-4 to TRBJ1-4; 9 nucleotides align to TRBD1. The receptor comes from an adult who had recovered from COVID-19. Material: peripheral blood, obtained after recovery from COVID-19. CDR3 sequence (DNA): TGTGCCAGCAGCACTTTAACGACAGGGGGGAATGAAAAACTGTTTTTT. Protein product: CASSTLTTGGNEKLFF.